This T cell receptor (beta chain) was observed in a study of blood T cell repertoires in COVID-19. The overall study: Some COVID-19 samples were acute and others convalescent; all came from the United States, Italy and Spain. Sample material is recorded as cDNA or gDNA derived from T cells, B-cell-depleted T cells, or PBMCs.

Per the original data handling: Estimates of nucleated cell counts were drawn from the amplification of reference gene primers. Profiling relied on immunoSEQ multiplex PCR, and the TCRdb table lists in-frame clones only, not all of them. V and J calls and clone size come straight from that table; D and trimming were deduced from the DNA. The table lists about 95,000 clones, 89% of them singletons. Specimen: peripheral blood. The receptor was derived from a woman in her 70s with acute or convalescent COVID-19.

CDR3 DNA sequence: TGTGCCAGCATAGGGACAGTCTATGGCTACACCTTC. It encodes CASIGTVYGYTF. J is TRBJ1-2 and V is TRBV28, with 7 nucleotides matching TRBD1. The CDR3 totals 12 residues. Germline V lookup: CDR1 MDHEN, CDR2 SYDVKM. V trimming: 7 bases; J trimming: 4 bases; junction bases outside the gene matches: 3.